One and the same sample provided the 20 T cell receptor beta chains below, sequenced in a study of blood T cell repertoires in COVID-19. Assay: immunoSEQ multiplex PCR; the TCRdb copy retains only in-frame clones and omits some. Of approximately 290,000 clones detected, 80% to 90% appear once; the ten largest clones hold approximately 4.2%. Material for sequencing was PBMCs or T cells enriched from blood (not recorded which). These receptors were collected from a woman aged 25 to 39 who had recovered from COVID-19.

The sample holds one count of this clone. This sequence joins TRBV19 and TRBJ1-2, with D possibly TRBD1 on 5 matching bases. CDR1 and CDR2 (germline): LNHDA, SQIVND (reference sequence). This CDR3 has 14 amino acids. V lost 6 bases to trimming and J lost 6 bases, with 17 bases between them. CDR3 protein: CASSLLIGGDGYTF. CDR3 in DNA: TGTGCCAGTAGCCTTTTGATCGGGGGGGATGGCTACACCTTC.

The rearrangement links TRBV27 to TRBJ1-1; D is uncertain. CDR1 and CDR2 from the germline V gene are MNHEY and SMNVEV (reference sequence). This CDR3 has 16 amino acids. V was shortened by 3 bases and J by 1 base, with 15 bases between the two germline ends. The CDR3 loop is CASSFQDFRRNTEAFF. The CDR3 DNA follows: TGTGCCAGCAGTTTCCAGGACTTCAGACGGAACACTGAAGCTTTCTTT.

This clone was seen more than once but under ten times. V and J are TRBV15 and TRBJ1-5; possible D gene TRBD1, 5 bases. V was pared by 2 bases and J by 0 bases, with 8 bases between. The CDR3 is 15 residues long. Germline lookup yields CDR1 LNHNV and CDR2 YYDKDF (reference sequence). DNA of the CDR3: TGTGCCACCAGCAGATCAGGGAATAGCAATCAGCCCCAGCATTTT. Amino acids: CATSRSGNSNQPQHF.

V usage is TRBV6-2 or TRBV6-3 and J usage is TRBJ2-7; TRBD2 agrees at 14 bases. The CDR3 length is 19 residues. CDR1 and CDR2 (germline): MNHEY, SVGEGT. With V trimmed by 2 bases and J by 0 bases, 9 bases remained unmatched. The CDR3 reads CASSYQVRTSGRSSYEQYF. As DNA, the CDR3 is TGTGCCAGCAGTTACCAAGTGAGGACTAGCGGGAGGTCCTCCTACGAGCAGTACTTC.

The chain combines TRBV10-2 with TRBJ1-2; 9 nucleotides agree with TRBD1. The CDR3 spans 15 residues. J gave up 4 bases and V 4 bases, and 7 bases lay outside the gene matches. Germline V gene data show CDR1 as WSHSY and CDR2 as SAAADI. The CDR3 loop is CASSGGTGISYGYTF. The CDR3 nucleotides read TGCGCCAGCAGTGGGGGGACAGGGATCTCCTATGGCTACACCTTC.

This chain joins TRBV28 and TRBJ2-7; D remains ambiguous. The CDR3 consists of 13 residues. Germline assignment: CDR1 MDHEN and CDR2 SYDVKM. The ends were cut back, 7 bases at V and 3 bases at J, with 13 bases in the middle. The CDR3 loop is CASTTHTDYEQYF. The CDR3 DNA is TGTGCCAGCACCACTCATACAGACTACGAGCAGTACTTC.

This chain uses TRBV15 with TRBJ1-5; D gene unclear. This CDR3 contains 16 residues. Germline V gene data show CDR1 as LNHNV and CDR2 as YYDKDF (reference sequence). Trimming removed 3 bases at V and 3 bases at J, with 15 bases between. The DNA of the CDR3 is TGTGCCACCAGCAGGCCCGGCGGCAGAAACAATCAGCCCCAGCATTTT. Translated, it gives CATSRPGGRNNQPQHF.

In this sample, this clone turned up a few times. The chain is built from TRBV28 and TRBJ2-7; unclear D gene. The CDR3 is 12 amino acids. Trimming removed 6 bases from V and 3 bases from J, with 9 bases in between. Germline CDR1 and CDR2: MDHEN and SYDVKM. CDR3: CASSYLFYEQYF. The CDR3 DNA reads as TGTGCCAGCAGCTACCTTTTCTACGAGCAGTACTTC. Full variable domain (missing parts from reference TRBV28 and TRBJ2-7): DVKVTQSSRYLVKRTGEKVFLECVQDMDHENMFWYRQDPGLGLRLIYFSYDVKMKEKGDIPEGYSVSREKKERFSLILESASTNQTSMYLCASSYLFYEQYFGPGTRLTVT.

This clone was picked up one time. The chain joins TRBV20-1 to TRBJ1-6, with D maybe TRBD1 (5 bases). CDR3 length: 15 residues. Looked up from germline, CDR1 is DFQATT and CDR2 is SNEGSKA (reference sequence). V lost 3 bases, J lost 7 bases, and 16 bases lay in between. CDR3 nucleotides: TGCAGTGCTAGTCCGCGCGGGGGAGTCAATTCACCCCTCCACTTT. It specifies CSASPRGGVNSPLHF.

CDR3 in DNA: TGTGCCAGTAGTACCCGGGACAGGGTGGATACGCAGTATTTT. Residues: CASSTRDRVDTQYF. This chain connects TRBV19 to TRBJ2-3, with 9 positions matching TRBD1. The ends lost 4 bases at V and 6 bases at J; junction bases unmatched: 5. The CDR3 consists of 14 residues. Germline assignment: CDR1 LNHDA and CDR2 SQIVND (reference sequence).

The chain employs TRBV3-1 (or the pseudogene TRBV3-2) and TRBJ2-1; 11 bases line up with TRBD2. This CDR3 is 17 amino acids long. With V trimmed by 4 bases and J by 9 bases, 14 bases remained unmatched. CDR1 LGHDT and CDR2 YNNKEL come from the germline V gene (reference sequence). CDR3 sequence (DNA): TGTGCCAGCAGCCTAACGCTACTAGCGGGAGCCTTCGCTGAGCAGTTCTTC. Translated: CASSLTLLAGAFAEQFF.

The chain employs TRBV7-3 and TRBJ2-1; 7 nucleotides agree with TRBD2. Trimming cost V 0 bases and J 10 bases; bases outside gene matches: 6. The CDR3 has 14 amino acids. The germline V gene encodes CDR1 SGHTA and CDR2 FQGTGA. Written as DNA, the CDR3 is TGTGCCAGCAGCTTAACTGGCGGGAGTAACGAGCAGTTCTTC. Translating gives CASSLTGGSNEQFF.

The V and J genes are TRBV3-1 (or the pseudogene TRBV3-2) and TRBJ2-7, with 9 bases that match TRBD2. Germline V gene lookup returns CDR1 LGHDT and CDR2 YNNKEL (reference sequence). The V segment lost 0 bases and the J segment 1 base; nucleotides outside the gene matches: 7. The CDR3 runs 17 residues. This chain's CDR3 is CASSQDLAGGLSYEQYF. CDR3 DNA: TGTGCCAGCAGCCAAGATCTGGCGGGAGGGCTTTCCTACGAGCAGTACTTC.

There are a few counts of this clone. This chain connects TRBV4-1 to TRBJ2-3; TRBD2 matches at 14 bases. CDR3 length: 18 residues. Germline V gene sequence: CDR1 MGHRA, CDR2 YSYEKL. The ends lost 5 bases at V and 3 bases at J; junction bases unmatched: 10. The DNA of the CDR3 is TGCGCCAGCAGCGAAGTTGGGAGGACTAGCGGGAGGACAGATACGCAGTATTTT. This codes for CASSEVGRTSGRTDTQYF.

The J gene is TRBJ2-1, the V gene TRBV6-4, with 8 bases lining up with TRBD1. Unmatched junction bases numbered 7, after V lost 4 bases and J lost 5 bases. The germline V gene encodes CDR1 MRHNA and CDR2 SNTAGT. This CDR3 spans 15 amino acids. CDR3 protein: CASSGGQAPHNEQFF. The CDR3 DNA sequence: TGTGCCAGCAGTGGGGGACAGGCCCCCCACAATGAGCAGTTCTTC.

This clone was observed a few times. The CDR3 loop reads CASSLTRGYGNTIYF. Written as DNA, the CDR3 is TGCGCCAGCAGCTTAACACGGGGATACGGAAACACCATATATTTT. J is TRBJ1-3 and V is TRBV4-1; D uncertain. Germline CDR1 reads MGHRA; CDR2 reads YSYEKL. V lost 5 bases and J 4 bases, leaving 15 bases between the germline ends. The CDR3 totals 15 residues.

The chain carries TRBV20-1 and TRBJ2-5, with D tentatively TRBD1 (5 bases). Trimming pared 3 bases from V and 5 bases from J, leaving 10 bases between. From germline, CDR1 is DFQATT and CDR2 SNEGSKA (reference sequence). The CDR3 consists of 12 residues. The CDR3: CSASRTPETQYF. The CDR3 nucleotides read TGCAGTGCTAGTCGGACACCGGAGACCCAGTACTTC.

J is TRBJ2-7 and V is TRBV11-2; D not resolved. The CDR3 runs 12 residues. Deletions cut 1 base from V and 5 bases from J, with 6 bases between. Germline V CDR1 and CDR2: SGHAT, FQNNGV. Here the CDR3 reads CASSLVVHEQYF. The DNA for the CDR3 is TGTGCCAGCAGCTTAGTAGTCCACGAGCAGTACTTC.

Only a few counts were recorded for this clone. The rearrangement uses TRBV7-8 and TRBJ1-2; D possibly corresponds to TRBD1 (5 bases). This CDR3 spans 15 amino acids. Germline V gene data show CDR1 as SGHVS and CDR2 as FQNEAQ. Trimming took 1 base from V and 2 from J, leaving 11 bases between them. In DNA, the CDR3 is TGTGCCAGCAGCTTAGGTCAGGGCCAGAACTATGGCTACACCTTC. It translates to CASSLGQGQNYGYTF.

This rearrangement joins TRBV11-2 to TRBJ1-4; D perhaps matches TRBD1 (6 bases). The germline V gene encodes CDR1 SGHAT and CDR2 FQNNGV. The CDR3 totals 14 residues. V dropped 9 bases and J dropped 0 bases, with 11 bases sitting between them. The CDR3 bases are TGTGCCAGTCTGGACAGCGCAACTAATGAAAAACTGTTTTTT. This encodes CASLDSATNEKLFF.